Sequencing of this T cell receptor beta chain was carried out in a study of blood T cell repertoires in COVID-19. This CDR3 contains 15 residues. J gave up 3 bases and V 6 bases, and 4 bases lay outside the gene matches. Germline CDR1 LNHDA, CDR2 SQIVND (reference sequence). Note on this clone: The sample has other DNA sequences that encode this CDR3 too.

TCRdb keeps only in-frame clones here, not all; method: immunoSEQ multiplex PCR. The table lists some 120,000 clones, approximately 81% of them singletons. J is TRBJ2-1 and V is TRBV19, with 11 bases aligning to TRBD2. The sequence derives from a man at least 80 years old with COVID-19, enrolled during active disease. Sequencing was done on a sample of peripheral blood. The CDR3 sequence is CASSPTSGVYNEQFF. CDR3 in DNA: TGTGCCAGTAGCCCGACTAGCGGGGTCTACAATGAGCAGTTCTTC.